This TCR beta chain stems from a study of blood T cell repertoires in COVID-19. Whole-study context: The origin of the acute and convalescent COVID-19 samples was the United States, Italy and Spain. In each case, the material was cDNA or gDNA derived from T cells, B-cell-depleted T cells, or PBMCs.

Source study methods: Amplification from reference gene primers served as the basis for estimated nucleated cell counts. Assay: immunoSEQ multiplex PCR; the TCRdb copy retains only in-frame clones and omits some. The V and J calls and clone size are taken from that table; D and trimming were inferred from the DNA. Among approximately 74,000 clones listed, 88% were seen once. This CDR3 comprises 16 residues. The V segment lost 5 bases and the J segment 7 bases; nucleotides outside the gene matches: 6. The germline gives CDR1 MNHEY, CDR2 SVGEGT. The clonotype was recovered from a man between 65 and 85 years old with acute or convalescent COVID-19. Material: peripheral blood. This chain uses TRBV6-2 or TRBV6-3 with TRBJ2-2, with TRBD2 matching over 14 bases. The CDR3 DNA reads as TGTGCCAGCAGTATGACTAGCGGGGGGGCCGGCGGGGAGCTGTTTTTT. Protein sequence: CASSMTSGGAGGELFF.